This TCR beta chain was documented in a study of pediatric ulcerative colitis. TCRdb's copy holds only in-frame clones and misses some; the assay was immunoSEQ multiplex PCR. This sample has 55,000 to 70,000 clones; more than 75% occur once, and the top ten carry around 1.5%. The J segment lost 4 bases and the V segment lost 0 bases, leaving 9 bases of the junction unmatched. This CDR3 region has 17 residues. Germline V gives CDR1 SGHRS, CDR2 YFSETQ. Overall study findings and caveats: No controls had the two rectal clonotypes shared by ulcerative colitis patients.

As concerns this clone: Its target is not known.

The chain has TRBV5-1 and TRBJ2-3; 9 nucleotides align to TRBD2. The TCR was taken from a boy younger than 18 who was a control in a study of pediatric ulcerative colitis. Sequencing input: blood. CDR3 sequence: CASSLGGLALGADTQYF. In nucleotides, the CDR3 is TGCGCCAGCAGCTTGGGGGGACTAGCCCTTGGCGCAGATACGCAGTATTTT.